The 13 T cell receptor beta chains below were found in one sample sequenced in a study of control samples from healthy donors and cancer patients. Using immunoSEQ multiplex PCR, the repertoire was profiled, and TCRdb retains in-frame clones only, with some absent. Of 100,000 or so clones listed, about 80% are singletons. The sequenced material came from blood. These receptors all stem from a woman in her 50s in good health.

The chain joins TRBV6-2 or TRBV6-3 to TRBJ2-1; TRBD1 matches 8 bases. The length of the CDR3 is 17 residues. Germline V gene data show CDR1 as MNHEY and CDR2 as SVGEGT. V dropped 2 bases and J dropped 7; count of bases not matched to a gene: 13. CDR3 in amino acids: CASSYRYNRGKGNEQFF. Written as DNA, the CDR3 is TGTGCCAGCAGTTACCGTTATAACAGGGGGAAGGGGAATGAGCAGTTCTTC.

The gene calls are TRBV9 and TRBJ1-5; no firm D call. Trimming shortened V by 0 bases and J by 5 bases, and 12 bases separated the two germline ends. The germline gives CDR1 SGDLS, CDR2 YYNGEE. CDR3 length: 15 residues. Written as DNA, the CDR3 is TGTGCCAGCAGCGTAGATTCGACGAGGGATCAGCCCCAGCATTTT. Protein product: CASSVDSTRDQPQHF.

The gene calls are TRBV18 and TRBJ2-2; 8 bases fit TRBD2. Germline V lookup: CDR1 KGHSH, CDR2 LQKENI. This CDR3 region has 16 residues. After removal of 6 bases from V and 2 bases from J, the junction contained 8 bases not matched to a gene. The CDR3 loop is CASSPRLALNTGELFF. CDR3 nucleotides: TGTGCCAGCTCGCCTCGACTAGCGCTCAACACCGGGGAGCTGTTTTTT.

This chain uses TRBV27 with TRBJ1-4; D call uncertain. The CDR3 spans 16 residues. CDR1 and CDR2 from the germline V gene are MNHEY and SMNVEV (reference sequence). V was cut by 5 bases and J by 1 base, with 14 bases left in between. The CDR3 reads CASSPIYRGTNEKLFF. CDR3 DNA sequence: TGTGCCAGCAGTCCGATATACCGTGGAACTAATGAAAAACTGTTTTTT.

V usage is TRBV3-1 (or the pseudogene TRBV3-2) and J usage is TRBJ1-6; the D gene is possibly TRBD1 (5 bases). The CDR3 sequence is 13 residues long. The V end lost 3 bases, the J end lost 11 bases, and 11 bases lay between the germline ends. The germline CDR1 and CDR2 sequences are LGHDT and YNNKEL (reference sequence). The CDR3 coding sequence is TGTGCCAGCAGCCAGGGACCGGGCCCACCCCTCCACTTT. Its protein is CASSQGPGPPLHF.

The chain couples TRBV11-1 to TRBJ2-1; perhaps TRBD2 as D (6 bases). Germline V gene sequence: CDR1 SGHAT, CDR2 FQDESV (reference sequence). The V end lost 3 bases, the J end lost 9 bases, and 15 bases lay between the germline ends. The CDR3 consists of 14 residues. The CDR3 sequence is CASSFRTGESEQFF. CDR3 coding DNA: TGTGCCAGCAGCTTCAGGACGGGAGAAAGTGAGCAGTTCTTC.

This chain links TRBV13 with TRBJ1-1, with D possibly being TRBD1 (5 bases). Trimming took 2 bases from V and 1 from J, leaving 14 bases between them. Germline lookup yields CDR1 PRHDT and CDR2 FYEKMQ (reference sequence). The CDR3 contains 16 residues. As DNA, the CDR3 is TGTGCCAGCAGCTTAATCCCCTCAGGGAAGAACACTGAAGCTTTCTTT. Residues: CASSLIPSGKNTEAFF.

The chain carries TRBV30 and TRBJ2-4; D gene uncertain. Trimming shortened V by 4 bases and J by 0 bases, and 10 bases separated the two germline ends. This CDR3 has 14 residues. Germline V gives CDR1 GTSNPN, CDR2 SVGIG (reference sequence). The CDR3 DNA is TGTGCCTGGACGAATATACTAGCCAAAAACATTCAGTACTTC. Its translation is CAWTNILAKNIQYF. Supplemented by reference TRBV30 and TRBJ2-4, the full variable domain reads SQTIHQWPATLVQPVGSPLSLECTVEGTSNPNLYWYRQAAGRGLQLLFYSVGIGQISSEVPQNLSASRPQDRQFILSSKKLLLSDSGFYLCAWTNILAKNIQYFGAGTRLSVL.

The chain is built from TRBV10-3 and TRBJ1-2; 7 bases match TRBD1. Germline assignment: CDR1 ENHRY and CDR2 SYGVKD. The ends lost 2 bases at V and 3 bases at J; junction bases unmatched: 6. CDR3 length equals 15 residues. The CDR3 protein is CAISERLGQDYGYTF. CDR3 DNA sequence: TGTGCCATCAGTGAGAGACTAGGACAGGACTATGGCTACACCTTC.

The V and J genes are TRBV19 and TRBJ2-1; D is possibly TRBD1 or TRBD2 (5 bases each). CDR1 is LNHDA, CDR2 SQIVND, per germline (reference sequence). CDR3 length equals 13 residues. V lost 5 bases, J lost 6 bases, and 11 bases lay in between. The CDR3 loop reads CASSAGTINEQFF. The CDR3 coding sequence is TGTGCCAGTAGTGCCGGGACCATCAATGAGCAGTTCTTC.

This clone was observed a few times. The chain combines TRBV5-6 with TRBJ1-4, with D unresolved. The CDR3 runs to 14 residues. CDR1 is SGHDT, CDR2 YYEEEE, per germline. Trimming took off 2 bases at V and 2 bases at J, with 7 bases between the two ends. Here the CDR3 DNA reads TGTGCCAGCAGCTTTAAACAGACTAATGAAAAACTGTTTTTT. Encoded protein: CASSFKQTNEKLFF.

CDR3 DNA sequence: TGTGCCAGCAGCTCCGGACAGCTTCGCTCCTACAATGAGCAGTTCTTC. It translates to CASSSGQLRSYNEQFF. V usage is TRBV5-4 and J usage is TRBJ2-1; tentative D call: TRBD1 (6 bases). This CDR3 region has 16 residues. Germline V gene data show CDR1 as SGHNT and CDR2 as YYREEE (reference sequence). The germline V and J ends were trimmed by 3 bases and 0 bases, with 13 bases remaining between them.

For the CDR3, the DNA is TGTGCCAGCAGCTTGGTGAGTAGGGAAGACATTCAGTACTTC. Protein: CASSLVSREDIQYF. The V and J genes are TRBV5-6 and TRBJ2-4; D remains unclear. The CDR3 loop spans 14 amino acids. The germline gives CDR1 SGHDT, CDR2 YYEEEE. V gave up 0 bases and J gave up 8 bases, with 12 bases separating them.